This T cell receptor beta chain is from a study of blood T cell repertoires in COVID-19. About the study: The United States, Italy and Spain provided the acute and convalescent COVID-19 samples.

Original analysis: Estimated nucleated cell counts came from reference gene primer amplification. The method was immunoSEQ multiplex PCR; TCRdb's version includes in-frame clones alone and lacks a portion of them. For V, J and clone size, that table is used; D and trimming come from the DNA. The sample has 150,000 to 180,000 clones; 76% are singletons. This CDR3 is built from 17 residues. V was clipped by 2 bases and J by 3 bases, with 14 bases between them. The germline CDR1 and CDR2 sequences are SEHNR and FQNEAQ (reference sequence). J is TRBJ2-6 and V is TRBV7-9, with D tentatively TRBD2 (6 bases). Sequenced input: peripheral blood. The TCR comes from a woman aged 80 or over with acute or convalescent COVID-19. Here the CDR3 DNA reads TGTGCCAGCAGCTTACCTAGGTGGGGGGATGGGGCCAACGTCCTGACTTTC. Translation gives CASSLPRWGDGANVLTF. Full variable domain (rest looked up from reference TRBV7-9 and TRBJ2-6): DTGVSQNPRHKITKRGQNVTFRCDPISEHNRLYWYRQTLGQGPEFLTYFQNEAQLEKSRLLSDRFSAERPKGSFSTLEIQRTEQGDSAMYLCASSLPRWGDGANVLTFGAGSRLTVL.